These 18 T cell receptor beta chains came from one sample sequenced in a study of T-cell reconstitution after alpha-beta-depleted transplantation in children. The TCRbeta library was prepared with unique molecular identifiers. TCRdb itself ran the PCR reads through MiXCR, one entry per CDR3 protein. The data contain about 980,000 distinct CDR3 sequences, about 29% of them singletons. Specimen: PBMCs, mostly from graft donor cells, collected 360 days after TCRalphabeta/CD19-depleted stem cell transplant. All receptors derive from a boy younger than two who had a stem cell transplant for SCID, so the T cells may come from the graft donor.

This chain joins TRBV5-1 and TRBJ2-5, with 11 bases aligning to TRBD2. Germline assignment: CDR1 SGHRS and CDR2 YFSETQ. There are 18 residues in the CDR3. The V gene end was trimmed by 1 base and the J gene end by 0 bases; junction bases not matched to a gene: 8. Written as DNA, the CDR3 is TGCGCCAGCAGCTTGATGGCTAGCGGGGGGACGTACCAAGAGACCCAGTACTTC. This codes for CASSLMASGGTYQETQYF.

The rearrangement links TRBV20-1 to TRBJ2-1; 8 bases match TRBD2. The CDR3 covers 15 residues. Germline V CDR1 and CDR2: DFQATT, SNEGSKA (reference sequence). V was clipped by 0 bases and J by 13 bases; unmatched bases: 14. CDR3 in DNA: TGCAGTGCTAGAGATGGCGGGTCCGGGGGGGCGCCACAGTTCTTC. Its protein is CSARDGGSGGAPQFF.

This chain joins TRBV7-9 and TRBJ2-5; D ambiguous. The V end lost 6 bases, the J end lost 4 bases, and 9 bases lay between the germline ends. The CDR3 sequence is 12 residues long. Germline lookup yields CDR1 SEHNR and CDR2 FQNEAQ (reference sequence). In DNA form, the CDR3 reads TGTGCCAGCAGTGCCCAAGCAGAGACCCAGTACTTC. Protein sequence: CASSAQAETQYF.

This chain joins TRBV6-2 or TRBV6-3 and TRBJ2-3; the match to TRBD1 covers 9 bases. V lost 3 bases to trimming and J lost 4 bases; unmatched junction nucleotides: 5. CDR3 length: 15 amino acids. Germline lookup yields CDR1 MNHEY and CDR2 SVGEGT. The CDR3 DNA is TGTGCCAGCAGTTATGGGACAGGGAACCCAGATACGCAGTATTTT. Translated: CASSYGTGNPDTQYF.

In its sample, this clonotype was seen many times. The chain joins TRBV10-3 to TRBJ2-3; 8 bases are shared with TRBD2. The V gene's germline CDR1 is ENHRY and CDR2 SYGVKD. The junction had 10 bases not matched to a gene; V was cut back by 5 bases and J by 6 bases. The CDR3 loop spans 15 amino acids. CDR3 residues: CAISQSGGLMDTQYF. The CDR3 nucleotides read TGTGCCATCAGTCAAAGCGGGGGTTTAATGGATACGCAGTATTTT.

Only a few counts were recorded for this clonotype. V is TRBV5-1 and J is TRBJ2-1, with 12 positions matching TRBD2. The CDR3 covers 15 residues. Germline CDR1 is SGHRS and CDR2 is YFSETQ. Germline trimming cut 5 bases from V and 6 bases from J; bases unmatched to any gene: 6. The CDR3: CASRRGLAGSNEQFF. The DNA of the CDR3 is TGCGCCAGCAGGAGAGGACTAGCGGGGAGCAATGAGCAGTTCTTC.

This clonotype was detected a few times. The V and J genes are TRBV5-5 and TRBJ1-5; unclear D gene. CDR1 and CDR2 (germline): SGHKS, YYEKEE (reference sequence). The CDR3 spans 16 residues. V lost 3 bases and J lost 2, with 15 bases in between. CDR3 region: CASSCPPVFGNQPQHF. DNA for the CDR3: TGTGCCAGCAGCTGCCCACCCGTTTTTGGCAATCAGCCCCAGCATTTT.

This chain joins TRBV28 and TRBJ1-2, with D maybe TRBD1 (6 bases). The CDR3 covers 14 residues. V was shortened by 5 bases and J by 4 bases, with 14 bases between the two germline ends. The germline V gene encodes CDR1 MDHEN and CDR2 SYDVKM. CDR3 residues: CASSVNRVSYGYTF. In DNA, the CDR3 is TGTGCCAGCAGTGTGAACAGGGTATCCTATGGCTACACCTTC.

The genes are TRBV12-3 or TRBV12-4 and TRBJ1-3, with TRBD1 identical over 8 bases. The CDR3 has 14 amino acids. The ends lost 7 bases at V and 2 bases at J; junction bases unmatched: 4. CDR3 DNA sequence: TGTGCCAGCACCCTACAGGGGGCTGGAAACACCATATATTTT. Residues: CASTLQGAGNTIYF.

V gene TRBV6-1 combines with J gene TRBJ2-7; D is perhaps TRBD2 (6 bases). There are 13 residues in the CDR3. Per the germline V gene, CDR1 is MNHNS and CDR2 is SASEGT. Trimming pared 7 bases from V and 2 bases from J, leaving 12 bases between. The CDR3 loop reads CASTPRGPYEQYF. In nucleotides, the CDR3 is TGTGCCAGCACGCCGCGGGGACCCTACGAGCAGTACTTC.

The chain employs TRBV5-1 and TRBJ2-5, with a weak D call TRBD1 (6 bases). The V end was cut by 2 bases, the J end by 1 base, with 15 bases between. The CDR3 is made up of 16 amino acids. Germline V CDR1 and CDR2: SGHRS, YFSETQ. For the CDR3, the DNA is TGCGCCAGCAGCTTCCCGTTCGGGACACCCCAAGAGACCCAGTACTTC. Residues: CASSFPFGTPQETQYF.

The chain carries TRBV18 and TRBJ2-1; TRBD2 aligns across 11 bases. Germline CDR1 reads KGHSH; CDR2 reads LQKENI. The CDR3 is 16 residues long. Unmatched junction bases numbered 8, after V lost 5 bases and J lost 5 bases. The chain's CDR3 is CASSTNLAGGNNEQFF. The CDR3 DNA follows: TGTGCCAGCTCAACTAACCTAGCGGGGGGAAACAATGAGCAGTTCTTC.

The J gene is TRBJ2-5, the V gene TRBV20-1; 8 nucleotides match TRBD1. Trimming removed 1 base from V and 4 bases from J; junction bases left unmatched: 5. Germline-derived CDR1 and CDR2 are DFQATT and SNEGSKA (reference sequence). The CDR3 spans 14 residues. CDR3 in amino acids: CSARVGRGRETQYF. In nucleotides, the CDR3 is TGCAGTGCTAGAGTGGGCAGGGGGCGAGAGACCCAGTACTTC.

This clonotype showed up just a few times. In DNA form, the CDR3 reads TGTGCCAGCAGTTTTACAGGGGGCGAGTTCGAGACCCAGTACTTC. Amino acid sequence: CASSFTGGEFETQYF. V is TRBV5-5 and J is TRBJ2-5; 9 bases fit TRBD1. Trimming at V came to 5 bases and at J to 5 bases, leaving 10 bases not matched to a gene. Germline-derived CDR1 and CDR2 are SGHKS and YYEKEE (reference sequence). This CDR3 contains 15 residues.

The V call is TRBV6-1, the J call TRBJ2-3; perhaps TRBD2 as D (6 bases). The CDR3 covers 16 residues. The V gene's germline CDR1 is MNHNS and CDR2 SASEGT. The V end lost 6 bases, the J end lost 2 bases, and 18 bases lay between the germline ends. The CDR3 DNA reads as TGTGCCAGCAGCCCTCGGCGGGAACTTTCCACAGATACGCAGTATTTT. Translated, it gives CASSPRRELSTDTQYF.

This clonotype was detected only a few times. The rearrangement links TRBV10-2 to TRBJ2-5, with D perhaps assigned TRBD1 or TRBD2 (5 bases each). The CDR3 is 17 residues long. V dropped 4 bases and J dropped 2 bases, with 20 bases sitting between them. The germline V gene encodes CDR1 WSHSY and CDR2 SAAADI. CDR3 coding DNA: TGCGCCAGCAGTGGGGGGATGTACGCTCTGGGGCAAGAGACCCAGTACTTC. Translated, it gives CASSGGMYALGQETQYF.

The CDR3 bases are TGCGCCAGCAGCTTGGTAGCGTCCGGGACTAGCGGGGAATATGAGCAGTTCTTC. Amino acid sequence: CASSLVASGTSGEYEQFF. V gene TRBV5-1 combines with J gene TRBJ2-1; 13 bases line up with TRBD2. This CDR3 is 18 amino acids long. Germline CDR1 is SGHRS and CDR2 is YFSETQ. V shed 0 bases, J shed 8 bases, and the junction held 11 bases outside the gene matches. The full variable domain, with the rest looked up from reference TRBV5-1 and TRBJ2-1, is KAGVTQTPRYLIKTRGQQVTLSCSPISGHRSVSWYQQTPGQGLQFLFEYFSETQRNKGNFPGRFSGRQFSNSRSEMNVSTLELGDSALYLCASSLVASGTSGEYEQFFGPGTRLTVL.

The chain couples TRBV20-1 to TRBJ2-2; 10 bases line up with TRBD2. V was pared by 3 bases and J by 2 bases, with 6 bases of the junction left unmatched. The germline V gene has CDR1 DFQATT and CDR2 SNEGSKA (reference sequence). The CDR3 is 16 amino acids. The DNA for the CDR3 is TGCAGTGCTAGGGCACTAGCGGGGACTAACACCGGGGAGCTGTTTTTT. It specifies CSARALAGTNTGELFF.